These 15 T cell receptor beta chains share one sample of origin, sequenced in a study of T cells after yellow fever vaccination (dated by TCRdb to the late 2010s). In the paper's terms, the treatment or condition label means: live attenuated yellow fever vaccine strain. The library was obtained by 5' RACE. Instrument used: Illumina HiSeq 2500. The raw public reads went through TCRdb reprocessing: fastp at Q25, MiXCR clone calling, in-frame beta chains kept. Merged by CDR3 protein, the rows form single entries marked with the most common genes and DNA. This sample has hundreds of thousands of distinct CDR3 sequences in its table, and approximately 13% of those were observed once. The ten biggest clones cover over 12% of the sample. Sequenced here: PBMCs, sampled on the day of the yellow fever booster vaccination. These receptor sequences come from a young man who received the YFV17D yellow fever vaccine.

This clonotype was detected only a few times. This rearrangement joins TRBV5-6 to TRBJ2-7, with 13 bases that match TRBD2. Germline V CDR1 and CDR2: SGHDT, YYEEEE. The V segment lost 2 bases and the J segment 4 bases; nucleotides outside the gene matches: 9. The CDR3 is made up of 17 amino acids. In nucleotides, the CDR3 is TGTGCCAGCAGCTTAAAAGGCAGGACTAGCGGGAGTTACGAGCAGTACTTC. It is translated as CASSLKGRTSGSYEQYF.

In this sample, this clonotype turned up a few times. The chain links TRBV11-2 to TRBJ1-2, with D unclear. Trimming removed 4 bases at V and 4 bases at J, with 16 bases between. CDR3 size: 15 residues. Germline V gene sequence: CDR1 SGHAT, CDR2 FQNNGV. The CDR3 protein is CASSSRTYRRYGYTF. The CDR3 nucleotides are TGTGCCAGCAGCTCCAGGACGTACCGTCGCTATGGCTACACCTTC.

The table lists this clonotype with a few counts. The V and J genes are TRBV9 and TRBJ2-1; D is perhaps TRBD1 or TRBD2 (6 bases each). The germline CDR1 and CDR2 sequences are SGDLS and YYNGEE. This CDR3 is 16 amino acids long. Trimming removed 4 bases from V and 6 bases from J, with 20 bases in between. In DNA, the CDR3 is TGTGCCAGCAGCCCAAAGACAGGAGGGCTTTTCAATGAGCAGTTCTTC. The encoded protein is CASSPKTGGLFNEQFF.

In its sample, this clonotype was seen a few times. This sequence joins TRBV18 and TRBJ2-7, with 13 nucleotides matching TRBD2. This CDR3 has 15 amino acids. After removal of 0 bases from V and 5 bases from J, the junction contained 1 base not matched to a gene. Germline V CDR1 and CDR2: KGHSH, LQKENI. This CDR3 reads CASSPPGLAGNEQYF. CDR3 nucleotides: TGTGCCAGCTCACCACCGGGACTAGCGGGAAACGAGCAGTACTTC.

This clonotype was seen only a few times. The V and J genes are TRBV10-2 and TRBJ2-7; a weak D match, TRBD1 (5 bases). Trimming took off 3 bases at V and 1 base at J, with 19 bases between the two ends. The CDR3 loop spans 17 amino acids. Germline V gene lookup returns CDR1 WSHSY and CDR2 SAAADI. This chain's CDR3 is CASSDRTKATRSYEQYF. CDR3 in DNA: TGCGCCAGCAGTGACCGGACAAAGGCCACGAGATCCTACGAGCAGTACTTC.

This rearrangement joins TRBV9 to TRBJ1-1, with 8 bases lining up with TRBD1. The CDR3 loop spans 15 amino acids. V lost 4 bases, J lost 0 bases, and 5 bases stayed unmatched. Germline CDR1 SGDLS, CDR2 YYNGEE. The CDR3 region has the DNA TGTGCCAGCAGCCCCTGGACAGGGTTGAACACTGAAGCTTTCTTT. It encodes CASSPWTGLNTEAFF.

The genes are TRBV30 and TRBJ2-7; D may correspond to TRBD1 or TRBD2 (5 bases each). V was shortened by 4 bases and J by 4 bases, with 17 bases between the two germline ends. The V gene's germline CDR1 is GTSNPN and CDR2 SVGIG (reference sequence). CDR3 length equals 14 residues. The CDR3 here is CAWTRQSGAYEQYF. In DNA, the CDR3 is TGTGCCTGGACTCGACAGAGCGGAGCATACGAGCAGTACTTC.

The chain carries TRBV5-1 and TRBJ2-2; D gene uncertain. CDR1 is SGHRS and CDR2 is YFSETQ in the germline V gene. V shed 7 bases and J shed 5 bases, with 12 bases lying between them. CDR3 length equals 13 residues. CDR3 DNA sequence: TGCGCCAGCCGGCCCGTGGGGACCGGGGAGCTGTTTTTT. As protein: CASRPVGTGELFF.

This clonotype was counted once. V is TRBV20-1 and J is TRBJ2-7; D gene ambiguous. The CDR3 totals 12 residues. Germline values: CDR1 DFQATT, CDR2 SNEGSKA (reference sequence). The V gene lost 5 bases and the J gene lost 2 bases, with 10 bases spanning the gap. CDR3: CSAEVDAYEQYF. In nucleotides, the CDR3 is TGCAGTGCTGAAGTAGACGCCTACGAGCAGTACTTC.

This clonotype was recorded a few times. The chain joins TRBV6-1 to TRBJ2-1; 8 nucleotides match TRBD2. This CDR3 has 15 amino acids. Trimming at V came to 2 bases and at J to 7 bases, leaving 7 bases not matched to a gene. CDR1 and CDR2 from the germline V gene are MNHNS and SASEGT. The CDR3 protein is CASSETGGLFNEQFF. CDR3 nucleotides: TGTGCCAGCAGTGAAACGGGAGGGTTGTTTAATGAGCAGTTCTTC.

The table lists this clonotype with a few counts. The chain employs TRBV6-2 or TRBV6-3 and TRBJ2-7; unclear D gene. This CDR3 region has 11 residues. V lost 5 bases and J lost 6, with 8 bases in between. Germline CDR1 reads MNHEY; CDR2 reads SVGEGT. The CDR3 coding sequence is TGTGCCAGCAGTGAGGAAGCCGAGCAGTACTTC. Translating gives CASSEEAEQYF.

The chain uses TRBV7-2 and TRBJ2-5, with no clear D. The V end lost 3 bases, the J end lost 5 bases, and 16 bases lay between the germline ends. From germline, CDR1 is SGHTA and CDR2 FQGNSA. CDR3 length: 15 amino acids. CDR3 sequence reads: CASSLVSTVTETQYF. CDR3 sequence (DNA): TGTGCCAGCAGCTTGGTGTCTACAGTAACGGAGACCCAGTACTTC. The full variable domain, in which reference TRBV7-2 and TRBJ2-5 provide the parts outside the CDR3, is GAGVSQSPSNKVTEKGKDVELRCDPISGHTALYWYRQSLGQGLEFLIYFQGNSAPDKSGLPSDRFSAERTGGSVSTLTIQRTQQEDSAVYLCASSLVSTVTETQYFGPGTRLLVL.

This clonotype was recorded a few times. This chain connects TRBV6-1 to TRBJ2-2; TRBD2 matches 9 bases. This CDR3 has 13 residues. V shed 7 bases, J shed 7 bases, and the junction held 4 bases outside the gene matches. Germline CDR1 and CDR2: MNHNS and SASEGT. This chain's CDR3 is CASTSGTSGELFF. The CDR3 region has the DNA TGTGCCAGCACTAGCGGGACGAGCGGGGAGCTGTTTTTT.

This clonotype showed up just a few times. The V and J genes are TRBV13 and TRBJ2-7; 8 bases line up with TRBD1. The ends lost 3 bases at V and 2 bases at J; junction bases unmatched: 3. CDR1 and CDR2 from the germline V gene are PRHDT and FYEKMQ (reference sequence). The CDR3 sequence is 14 residues long. CDR3 amino acids: CASSLTGEAYEQYF. The CDR3 bases are TGTGCCAGCAGCTTGACAGGGGAAGCCTACGAGCAGTACTTC.

This clonotype was detected only once. The chain links TRBV3-1 to TRBJ2-5, with 9 positions matching TRBD2. V trimming: 5 bases; J trimming: 5 bases; junction bases outside the gene matches: 6. CDR3 length equals 14 residues. From germline, CDR1 is LGHDT and CDR2 YNNKEL (reference sequence). CDR3 sequence (DNA): TGTGCCAGCAGCTGGCGGGAGGGCCTCGAGACCCAGTACTTC. It translates to CASSWREGLETQYF.